The T cell receptor (beta chain) under discussion was sequenced for a study of cytomegalovirus exposure and HLA in healthy donors. Findings of the study overall: Most CMV-associated TCR beta chains appeared HLA-restricted in a later analysis. As a later analysis revealed, the rate of TCR association differed by HLA locus, with DRB1 most and HLA-C fewest. The study put 150 or so TCR beta chains on its list as cytomegalovirus-associated. Later on, a genetic analysis was performed. It linked a missense variant in DCLRE1C with V- and J-gene trimming of TCR beta.

With V trimmed by 10 bases and J by 5 bases, 5 bases remained unmatched. This CDR3 spans 11 amino acids. Germline V gene lookup returns CDR1 MNHNS and CDR2 SASEGT. This clone was seen more than once but under ten times. What it recognizes is unknown. 60 Vbeta and 13 Jbeta primers were used in PCR. The table came from immunoSEQ multiplex PCR; TCRdb's copy has only in-frame clones and leaves some out. The repertoire holds 150,000 to 160,000 clones, with over 70% as singletons. The chain carries TRBV6-1 and TRBJ2-7, with TRBD1 matching 7 bases. Sequenced input: PBMCs. This clonotype was obtained from a man under 40 in good health and CMV-seropositive. The CDR3 DNA reads TGTGCCACCCTCACAGGGGACGAGCAGTACTTC. This gives the protein CATLTGDEQYF.